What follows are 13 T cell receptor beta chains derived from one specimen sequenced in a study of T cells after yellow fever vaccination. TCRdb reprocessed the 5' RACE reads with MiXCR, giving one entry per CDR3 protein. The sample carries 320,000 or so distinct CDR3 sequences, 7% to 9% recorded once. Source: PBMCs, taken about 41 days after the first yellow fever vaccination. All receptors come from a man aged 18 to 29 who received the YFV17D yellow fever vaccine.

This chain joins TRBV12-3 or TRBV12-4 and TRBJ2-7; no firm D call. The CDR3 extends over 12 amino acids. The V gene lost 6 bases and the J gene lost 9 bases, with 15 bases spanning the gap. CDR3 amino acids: CASSLRGFGQYV. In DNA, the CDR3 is TGTGCCAGCAGCCTACGAGGATTTGGGCAGTACGTC.

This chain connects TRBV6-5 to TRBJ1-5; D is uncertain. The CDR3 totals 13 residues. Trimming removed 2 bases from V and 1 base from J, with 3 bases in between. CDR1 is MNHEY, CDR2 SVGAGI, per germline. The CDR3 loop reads CASSYGSNQPQHF. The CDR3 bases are TGTGCCAGCAGTTACGGCAGCAATCAGCCCCAGCATTTT.

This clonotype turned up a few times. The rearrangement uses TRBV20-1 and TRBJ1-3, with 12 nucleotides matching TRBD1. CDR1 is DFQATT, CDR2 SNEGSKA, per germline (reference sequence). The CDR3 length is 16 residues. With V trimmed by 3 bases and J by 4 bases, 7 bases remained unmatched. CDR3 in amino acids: CSARGTGGAWGNTIYF. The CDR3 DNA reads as TGCAGTGCTAGGGGGACAGGGGGCGCGTGGGGAAACACCATATATTTT.

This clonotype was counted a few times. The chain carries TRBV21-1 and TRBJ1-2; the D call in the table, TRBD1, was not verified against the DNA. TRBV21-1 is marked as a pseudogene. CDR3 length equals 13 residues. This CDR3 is CASSTSVLFGYTF. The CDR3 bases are TGTGCCAGCAGCACTTCGGTCCTGTTTGGCTACACCTTC.

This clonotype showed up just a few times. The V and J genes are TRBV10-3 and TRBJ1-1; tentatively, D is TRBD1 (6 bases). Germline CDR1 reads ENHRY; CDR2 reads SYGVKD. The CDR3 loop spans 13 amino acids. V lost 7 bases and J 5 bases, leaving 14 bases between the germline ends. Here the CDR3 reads CAITGGLRTEAFF. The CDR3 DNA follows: TGTGCCATCACCGGGGGCCTAAGGACTGAAGCTTTCTTT.

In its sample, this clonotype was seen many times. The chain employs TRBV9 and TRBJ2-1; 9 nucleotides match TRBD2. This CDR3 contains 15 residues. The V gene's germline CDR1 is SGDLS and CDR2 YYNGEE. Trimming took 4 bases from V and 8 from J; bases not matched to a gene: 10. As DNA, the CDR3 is TGTGCCAGCAGCAGACTGGCGGGGGGGCTCGATGAGCAGTTCTTC. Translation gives CASSRLAGGLDEQFF.

Here the CDR3 DNA reads TGTGCCAGCACTCAGGAAAACAGCTCCTACAATGAGCAGTTCTTC. Translation: CASTQENSSYNEQFF. This rearrangement joins TRBV7-2 to TRBJ2-1, with unresolved D. CDR3 length equals 15 residues. V lost 7 bases and J 0 bases, leaving 13 bases between the germline ends. The germline CDR1 and CDR2 sequences are SGHTA and FQGNSA.

CDR3 sequence reads: CASSHSNRFSAEGYTF. Written as DNA, the CDR3 is TGTGCCAGCAGTCATAGTAACAGGTTTTCCGCGGAAGGCTACACCTTC. The genes are TRBV12-3 or TRBV12-4 and TRBJ1-2; possible D gene TRBD1, 5 bases. Trimming left V 5 bases short and J 8 bases short, with 24 bases between. The CDR3 contains 16 residues.

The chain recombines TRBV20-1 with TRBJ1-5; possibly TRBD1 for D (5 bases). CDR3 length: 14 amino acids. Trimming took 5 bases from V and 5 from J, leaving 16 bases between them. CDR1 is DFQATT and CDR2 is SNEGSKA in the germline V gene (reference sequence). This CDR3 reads CSAATAAGHQPQHF. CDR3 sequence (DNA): TGCAGTGCTGCGACAGCGGCCGGCCATCAGCCCCAGCATTTT.

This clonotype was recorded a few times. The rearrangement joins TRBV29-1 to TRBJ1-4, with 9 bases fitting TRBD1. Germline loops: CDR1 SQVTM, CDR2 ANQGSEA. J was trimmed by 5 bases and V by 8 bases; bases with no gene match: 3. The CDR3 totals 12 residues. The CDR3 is CSSQGANEKLFF. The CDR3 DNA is TGCAGCTCACAGGGGGCGAATGAAAAACTGTTTTTT.

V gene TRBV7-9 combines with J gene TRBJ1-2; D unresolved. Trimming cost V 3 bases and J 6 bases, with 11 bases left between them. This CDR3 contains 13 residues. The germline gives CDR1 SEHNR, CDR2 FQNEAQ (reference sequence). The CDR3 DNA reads TGTGCCAGCAGCTTTACAGAGGCGGATGGCTACACCTTC. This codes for CASSFTEADGYTF.

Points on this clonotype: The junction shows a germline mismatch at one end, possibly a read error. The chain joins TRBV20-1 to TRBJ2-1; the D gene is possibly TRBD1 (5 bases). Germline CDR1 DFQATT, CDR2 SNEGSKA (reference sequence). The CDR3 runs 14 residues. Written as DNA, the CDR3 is TGCTGTGCTAGAGAGGCAGGGACCTACAATGAGCAGTTCTTC. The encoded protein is CCAREAGTYNEQFF.

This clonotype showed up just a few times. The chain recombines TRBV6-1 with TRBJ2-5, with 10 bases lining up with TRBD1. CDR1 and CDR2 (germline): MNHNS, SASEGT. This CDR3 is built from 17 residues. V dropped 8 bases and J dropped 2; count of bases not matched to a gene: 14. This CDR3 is CASQGTRGQGDQETQYF. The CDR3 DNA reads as TGTGCCAGCCAAGGGACTAGAGGACAGGGGGATCAAGAGACCCAGTACTTC.